The 21 T cell receptor beta chains in this list originate from one sample, sequenced in a study of response to subunit inactivated influenza vaccine. Using its own MiXCR run on the RT-PCR reads, TCRdb lists one record per CDR3 protein. Of 150,000 to 200,000 distinct CDR3 sequences listed, around 10% were seen once; the top ten hold 35% to 40%. The sample here was CD8+ T cells sorted from PBMCs, taken around 2 years after vaccination. The receptors were sampled from a man aged 45 to 75 who received an inactivated influenza vaccine.

CDR3: CASSLPSGADTQYF. Here the CDR3 DNA reads TGTGCCAGCAGCTTACCTTCCGGCGCAGATACGCAGTATTTT. The rearrangement uses TRBV5-6 and TRBJ2-3; D is ambiguous. The germline V gene encodes CDR1 SGHDT and CDR2 YYEEEE. The CDR3 contains 14 residues. Trimming removed 2 bases from V and 4 bases from J, with 11 bases in between.

CDR3 bases: TGTGCCAGCAGCGCAGGGACAGGGGTGGCTTTCTTT. It encodes CASSAGTGVAFF. The gene calls are TRBV9 and TRBJ1-1; 10 bases are a match to TRBD1. J was trimmed by 11 bases and V by 3 bases; bases with no gene match: 4. This CDR3 has 12 residues. In germline, CDR1 is SGDLS, CDR2 YYNGEE.

This clonotype was counted a few times. The rearrangement uses TRBV7-8 and TRBJ1-5; D gene ambiguous. V was pared by 1 base and J by 0 bases, with 13 bases between. Germline assignment: CDR1 SGHVS and CDR2 FQNEAQ. This CDR3 contains 17 residues. CDR3 in amino acids: CASSLESRTYSNQPQHF. In DNA, the CDR3 is TGTGCCAGCAGCTTAGAAAGCAGGACCTATAGCAATCAGCCCCAGCATTTT.

This clonotype was found many times. This rearrangement joins TRBV12-3 or TRBV12-4 to TRBJ2-4; the D is unclear. This CDR3 region has 18 residues. V dropped 6 bases and J dropped 0 bases, with 21 bases sitting between them. CDR3 in DNA: TGTGCCAGCAGCAAACGGGTCCAGGCAGATCTAGCCAAAAACATTCAGTACTTC. It codes for CASSKRVQADLAKNIQYF.

This clonotype was found many times. J is TRBJ2-6 and V is TRBV27; 9 bases map to TRBD1. Germline-derived CDR1 and CDR2 are MNHEY and SMNVEV (reference sequence). V shed 4 bases, J shed 3 bases, and the junction held 7 bases outside the gene matches. This CDR3 contains 17 residues. CDR3: CASSYTGGAGGANVLTF. The CDR3 DNA reads TGTGCCAGCAGTTACACAGGGGGCGCAGGTGGGGCCAACGTCCTGACTTTC.

This clonotype was found many times. The gene calls are TRBV12-3 or TRBV12-4 and TRBJ1-1; D remains ambiguous. The V gene lost 4 bases and the J gene lost 1 base, with 7 bases spanning the gap. This CDR3 is 13 amino acids long. The CDR3 here is CASSSTQNTEAFF. In DNA form, the CDR3 reads TGTGCCAGCAGTTCGACACAGAACACTGAAGCTTTCTTT.

This clonotype was counted between two and nine times. The chain employs TRBV4-1 and TRBJ2-7, with TRBD2 matching 10 bases. Trimming at V came to 2 bases and at J to 3 bases, leaving 7 bases not matched to a gene. This CDR3 is built from 16 residues. Germline V gene data show CDR1 as MGHRA and CDR2 as YSYEKL. DNA for the CDR3: TGCGCCAGCAGCCAAATAAGCGGGGGGGCCGGCTACGAGCAGTACTTC. Translation gives CASSQISGGAGYEQYF.

This clonotype has at least ten counts. The chain has TRBV6-2 or TRBV6-3 and TRBJ2-1, with 9 bases aligning to TRBD2. Germline-derived CDR1 and CDR2 are MNHEY and SVGEGT. The V gene end was trimmed by 2 bases and the J gene end by 4 bases; junction bases not matched to a gene: 9. The CDR3 loop spans 17 amino acids. The CDR3 spells CASSYGGSGSIYNEQFF. CDR3 coding DNA: TGTGCCAGCAGTTACGGGGGTAGCGGGAGCATATACAATGAGCAGTTCTTC.

This clonotype was detected only a few times. The chain carries TRBV4-1 and TRBJ2-3, with D possibly being TRBD2 (5 bases). Germline values: CDR1 MGHRA, CDR2 YSYEKL. With 3 bases removed from V and 6 bases from J, the gap between germline ends came to 7 bases. This CDR3 comprises 12 residues. The CDR3 bases are TGCGCCAGCAGCCACCCTAGCGATACGCAGTATTTT. Translation: CASSHPSDTQYF.

This rearrangement joins TRBV12-3 or TRBV12-4 to TRBJ1-1; D uncertain. The CDR3 covers 15 residues. Trimming removed 3 bases at V and 3 bases at J, with 14 bases between. DNA of the CDR3: TGTGCCAGCAGTTTGCCGGGCCTGAAGTACACTGAAGCTTTCTTT. Amino acid sequence: CASSLPGLKYTEAFF.

The chain carries TRBV7-9 and TRBJ2-5; perhaps TRBD1 as D (5 bases). V lost 1 base and J 4 bases, leaving 10 bases between the germline ends. Germline assignment: CDR1 SEHNR and CDR2 FQNEAQ (reference sequence). CDR3 length: 14 residues. CDR3 coding DNA: TGTGCCAGCAGCTTAGTTCAGGGTTTAGAGACCCAGTACTTC. Translating it yields CASSLVQGLETQYF.

This clonotype was detected many times. This chain links TRBV5-1 with TRBJ2-1; a weak D match, TRBD2 (7 bases). CDR1 is SGHRS and CDR2 is YFSETQ in the germline V gene. The CDR3 contains 16 residues. Trimming left V 0 bases short and J 10 bases short, with 20 bases between. The CDR3 is CASSLALLGGPREQFF. CDR3 sequence (DNA): TGCGCCAGCAGCTTGGCCCTTTTGGGGGGGCCACGGGAGCAGTTCTTC.

Concerning this clonotype: The junction departs from germline at one end; a sequencing error may be responsible. The chain joins TRBV6-2 or TRBV6-3 to TRBJ2-1; 9 nucleotides align to TRBD2. Germline V gene sequence: CDR1 MNHEY, CDR2 SVGEGT. The CDR3 extends over 16 amino acids. CDR3 amino acids: CASSNSLAGPYNEQFF. CDR3 sequence (DNA): TGTGCCAGCAGTAACTCTCTAGCGGGACCCTACAATGAGCAGTTCTTC.

The chain employs TRBV9 and TRBJ2-3; D tentatively reads TRBD1 or TRBD2 (5 bases each). Germline lookup yields CDR1 SGDLS and CDR2 YYNGEE. V lost 6 bases, J lost 2 bases, and 19 bases lay in between. There are 16 residues in the CDR3. The CDR3 DNA reads as TGTGCCAGCAACCAGAGGGGATTCGAACCCACAGATACGCAGTATTTT. Encoded protein: CASNQRGFEPTDTQYF.

This chain links TRBV10-2 with TRBJ1-2, with 7 bases fitting TRBD1. Germline CDR1 WSHSY, CDR2 SAAADI. The CDR3 has 11 amino acids. This CDR3 is CASSQGGGYTF. The CDR3 DNA reads as TGCGCGTCCTCCCAGGGGGGTGGCTACACCTTC.

The chain links TRBV11-1 to TRBJ2-7; TRBD1 matches at 7 bases. Unmatched junction bases numbered 18, after V lost 2 bases and J lost 2 bases. Germline-derived CDR1 and CDR2 are SGHAT and FQDESV (reference sequence). There are 19 residues in the CDR3. The CDR3 DNA reads as TGTGCCAGCAGCTTACAGTCGGCAGGGGGAACAGGTCTACCCTACGAGCAGTACTTC. Its protein product is CASSLQSAGGTGLPYEQYF.

This clonotype was counted ten times or more. This CDR3 is CASSLGYLEFTYNEQFF. The CDR3 nucleotides read TGTGCCAGCAGCTTAGGGTACCTCGAGTTCACCTACAATGAGCAGTTCTTC. The rearrangement uses TRBV11-2 and TRBJ2-1; D remains unclear. Germline V CDR1 and CDR2: SGHAT, FQNNGV. The CDR3 is made up of 17 amino acids. Trimming cost V 1 base and J 2 bases, with 15 bases left between them.

This chain uses TRBV6-1 with TRBJ2-7; no clear D gene. V lost 2 bases to trimming and J lost 6 bases, with 11 bases between them. CDR1 and CDR2 (germline): MNHNS, SASEGT. This CDR3 spans 13 amino acids. The CDR3 here is CASSESWPLEQYF. The CDR3 nucleotides are TGTGCCAGCAGTGAATCCTGGCCCCTCGAGCAGTACTTC.

V is TRBV7-9 and J is TRBJ1-1, with TRBD1 as a possible D gene (5 bases). Germline assignment: CDR1 SEHNR and CDR2 FQNEAQ (reference sequence). The CDR3 consists of 10 residues. Trimming removed 8 bases from V and 6 bases from J, with 7 bases in between. In nucleotides, the CDR3 is TGTGCCAGCGTGGGGGCTGAAGCTTTCTTT. Protein: CASVGAEAFF.

This clonotype was seen a handful of times. The CDR3 protein is CASSLWGDTQYF. CDR3 sequence (DNA): TGTGCCAGCAGTTTATGGGGAGATACGCAGTATTTT. This chain joins TRBV27 and TRBJ2-3; unclear D gene. This CDR3 contains 12 residues. Germline V gives CDR1 MNHEY, CDR2 SMNVEV (reference sequence). The germline V and J ends were trimmed by 1 base and 5 bases, with 4 bases remaining between them.

The V gene is TRBV2, the J gene TRBJ2-7; 11 bases align to TRBD2. The J segment lost 4 bases and the V segment lost 4 bases, leaving 6 bases of the junction unmatched. This CDR3 is built from 15 residues. Germline CDR1 reads SNHLY; CDR2 reads FYNNEI. CDR3 bases: TGTGCCAGCAGTGGGATACTAGCGGGAGAATACGAGCAGTACTTC. It specifies CASSGILAGEYEQYF.